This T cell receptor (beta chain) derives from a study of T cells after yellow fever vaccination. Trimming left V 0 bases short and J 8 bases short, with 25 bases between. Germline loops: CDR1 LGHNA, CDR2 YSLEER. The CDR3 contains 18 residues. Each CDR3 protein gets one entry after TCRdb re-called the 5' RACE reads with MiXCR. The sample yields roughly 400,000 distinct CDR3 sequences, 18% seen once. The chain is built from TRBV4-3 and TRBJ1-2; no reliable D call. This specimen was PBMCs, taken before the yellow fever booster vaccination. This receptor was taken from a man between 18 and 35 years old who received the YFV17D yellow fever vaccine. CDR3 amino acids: CASSQEGKPRLPPEGYTF. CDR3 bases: TGCGCCAGCAGCCAAGAAGGAAAGCCAAGACTACCCCCTGAAGGCTACACCTTC.